The rows below give T cell receptor beta chains drawn from one sample of a study of T cell responses to AZD1222 COVID-19 vaccine. Sequenced by immunoSEQ multiplex PCR; TCRdb stores in-frame clones only, minus some. The sample includes roughly 130,000 clones, approximately 86% of them seen just once. The sample consisted of peripheral blood, taken on day 0 of AZD1222 vaccination. Receptors originate from an adult in good health. Both conserved end residues are part of each CDR3. The D gene is left open where the match is weak. The size of a clone is reported for some rows only, either as once, few or many, or as a class for expanded clones.

>TRBV21-1|NA|NA|TRBJ1-5
CASSKGQGRAQPQHF
TGTGCCAGCAGCAAAGGACAGGGTAGGGCTCAGCCCCAGCATTTT
>TRBV5-1|NA|NA|TRBJ2-2
CASSTDYRSGELFF
TGCGCCAGCAGTACGGACTATCGGTCCGGGGAGCTGTTTTTT
>TRBV5-1|NA|NA|TRBJ2-2
CASKGGLVDTGELFF
TGCGCCAGCAAAGGGGGGCTAGTTGACACCGGGGAGCTGTTTTTT
>TRBV30|NA|few|TRBJ1-5
CAWSRQTGEPQHF
TGTGCCTGGAGTCGACAGACGGGTGAGCCCCAGCATTTT
>TRBV7-2|NA|NA|TRBJ2-2
CASSVGAGAADTGELFF
TGTGCCAGCAGCGTAGGAGCAGGGGCGGCGGACACCGGGGAGCTGTTTTTT
>TRBV7-2|TRBD2|NA|TRBJ2-3
CASSRALAGAADTQYF
TGTGCCAGCAGCAGGGCACTAGCGGGAGCTGCAGATACGCAGTATTTT
>TRBV10-1|NA|NA|TRBJ2-1
CAPAGGLPEHEQFF
TGCGCCCCGGCAGGAGGACTCCCCGAGCATGAGCAGTTCTTC
>TRBV18|TRBD1|NA|TRBJ1-1
CASSPRDRGDTEAFF
TGTGCCAGCTCACCCCGGGACAGGGGGGACACTGAAGCTTTCTTT
>TRBV28|NA|NA|TRBJ1-1
CASSVDTNTEAFF
TGTGCCAGCAGTGTTGACACGAACACTGAAGCTTTCTTT
>TRBV18|NA|NA|TRBJ1-2
CASSPTTGYGYTF
TGTGCCAGCTCACCCACGACGGGCTATGGCTACACCTTC
>TRBV2|NA|NA|TRBJ2-5
CASSSDQETQYF
TGTGCCAGCTCTAGCGACCAAGAGACCCAGTACTTC
>TRBV18|TRBD1|NA|TRBJ1-1
CASSSPTGGFTEAFF
TGTGCCAGCTCAAGCCCGACAGGGGGCTTCACTGAAGCTTTCTTT
>TRBV18|NA|NA|TRBJ1-1
CASSQSRNTEAFF
TGTGCCAGCTCACAATCCCGGAATACTGAAGCTTTCTTT
>TRBV28|NA|NA|TRBJ1-3
CASSLGGTPGGTIYF
TGTGCCAGCAGTTTAGGTGGGACGCCCGGAGGCACCATATATTTT
>TRBV5-1|TRBD2|NA|TRBJ2-7
CASSLGTSGRVEQYF
TGCGCCAGCAGCTTGGGGACTAGCGGGAGGGTCGAGCAGTACTTC
>TRBV5-1|TRBD2|NA|TRBJ2-1
CASSSSPLLAGGLNEQFF
TGCGCCAGCAGCTCCTCCCCTTTACTAGCGGGGGGCCTCAATGAGCAGTTCTTC
>TRBV5-8|NA|NA|TRBJ2-7
CASSFLGGTGIYEQYF
TGTGCCAGCAGTTTTCTCGGGGGGACAGGAATCTACGAGCAGTACTTC
>TRBV7-3|NA|NA|TRBJ2-2
CASSSYTGELFF
TGTGCCAGCAGCTCTTACACCGGGGAGCTGTTTTTT
>TRBV5-1|NA|once|TRBJ1-5
CASSLAVKYDQPQHF
TGCGCCAGCAGCTTGGCGGTGAAGTACGATCAGCCCCAGCATTTT
>TRBV7-3|NA|NA|TRBJ2-7
CASSLMGGPYEQYF
TGTGCCAGCAGCTTAATGGGGGGCCCCTACGAGCAGTACTTC
>TRBV27|TRBD2|NA|TRBJ2-1
CASGAGLVVHEQFF
TGTGCCAGCGGAGCAGGACTAGTCGTGCATGAGCAGTTCTTC
>TRBV7-9|TRBD1|NA|TRBJ1-4
CASSPESRGSNEKLFF
TGTGCCAGCAGCCCTGAGAGCAGGGGGTCTAATGAAAAACTGTTTTTT
>TRBV7-3|NA|NA|TRBJ2-7
CASSLTAAGSAYEQYF
TGTGCCAGCAGCTTAACGGCGGCGGGATCTGCCTACGAGCAGTACTTC
>TRBV5-4|TRBD2|NA|TRBJ2-4
CASSDYSGGAAKNIQYF
TGTGCCAGCAGCGATTATAGCGGGGGGGCCGCCAAAAACATTCAGTACTTC
>TRBV10-1|NA|once|TRBJ1-5
CASKRWGGNQPQHF
TGCGCCAGCAAGCGGTGGGGGGGCAATCAGCCCCAGCATTTT
>TRBV24-1|NA|once|TRBJ2-2
CATSDDNPPLHHAGELFF
TGTGCCACCAGTGACGATAATCCTCCTTTACACCACGCTGGGGAGCTGTTTTTT
>TRBV7-9|NA|NA|TRBJ1-2
CASSATGNGYTF
TGTGCCAGCAGCGCTACAGGGAATGGCTACACCTTC
>TRBV3-1/TRBV3-2|NA|once|TRBJ1-2
CASSFGLSNYGYTF
TGTGCCAGCAGCTTCGGACTGTCTAACTATGGCTACACCTTC
>TRBV5-6|NA|NA|TRBJ2-7
CASSLGTAHSDYEQYF
TGTGCCAGCAGCTTGGGGACAGCTCACAGTGACTACGAGCAGTACTTC
>TRBV4-3|NA|NA|TRBJ2-3
CASSQDRLGSDTQYF
TGCGCCAGCAGCCAAGATAGATTAGGGTCAGATACGCAGTATTTT
>TRBV6-4|TRBD2|NA|TRBJ2-3
CASSEAGGPTDTQYF
TGTGCCAGCAGTGAGGCGGGGGGCCCCACAGATACGCAGTATTTT
>TRBV7-6|TRBD1|NA|TRBJ1-1
CASSLAGRGGTEAFF
TGTGCCAGCAGCTTAGCTGGCAGGGGGGGCACTGAAGCTTTCTTT
>TRBV7-3|TRBD2|NA|TRBJ2-6
CASSQGLAGRDGANVLTF
TGTGCCAGCAGTCAGGGACTAGCGGGACGCGATGGGGCCAACGTCCTGACTTTC
>TRBV7-9|TRBD2|once|TRBJ2-1
CASSSLNPIAGALYNEQFF
TGTGCCAGCAGCTCCTTAAACCCCATAGCGGGGGCACTATACAATGAGCAGTTCTTC
>TRBV19|TRBD1|NA|TRBJ1-1
CASSLQGEQAFF
TGTGCCAGTAGTCTACAGGGGGAACAAGCTTTCTTT
>TRBV7-3|NA|NA|TRBJ2-1
CASSSIPYNEQFF
TGTGCCAGCAGCAGCATCCCGTACAATGAGCAGTTCTTC
>TRBV11-2|NA|NA|TRBJ2-5
CASSSRDKGAAQYF
TGTGCCAGCAGCTCCCGGGACAAGGGAGCGGCCCAGTACTTC
>TRBV5-1|NA|NA|TRBJ2-2
CASSLMELNTGELFF
TGCGCCAGCAGCTTAATGGAGTTGAACACCGGGGAGCTGTTTTTT
>TRBV5-1|TRBD2|once|TRBJ2-1
CASSLDVAGGIGQFF
TGCGCCAGCAGCTTGGATGTAGCGGGAGGAATAGGGCAGTTCTTC
>TRBV23-1|NA|NA|TRBJ2-7
CASSHLLETYEQYF
TGCGCCAGCAGTCATTTGCTAGAAACCTACGAGCAGTACTTC